This TCR beta chain is from a study of cytomegalovirus exposure and HLA in healthy donors. The wider study: The 100 to 150 validation repertoires used the same platform as the 500 to 700 first-cohort repertoires, a later analysis reported.

The germline gives CDR1 LGHNT, CDR2 FRNRAP. The V segment lost 2 bases and the J segment 4 bases; nucleotides outside the gene matches: 13. There are 17 residues in the CDR3. With regard to this clone: The target antigen is unknown.

Notes on the study in general: Overall, around 150 TCR beta chains were annotated as cytomegalovirus-associated.

Profiling relied on immunoSEQ multiplex PCR, and the TCRdb table lists in-frame clones only, not all of them. The sample records fewer than 100,000 clones, roughly 94% being singletons. The sequencing sample was made of PBMCs. The TCR was taken from a young woman in good health and CMV-seropositive. The V call is TRBV12-5, the J call TRBJ1-2; 7 nucleotides align to TRBD1. CDR3 sequence: CASGLRADRLVPYGYTF. CDR3 in DNA: TGTGCTAGTGGTTTGAGGGCGGACAGGCTAGTTCCCTATGGCTACACCTTC. The whole variable domain, remainder taken from reference TRBV12-5 and TRBJ1-2, is DARVTQTPRHKVTEMGQEVTMRCQPILGHNTVFWYRQTMMQGLELLAYFRNRAPLDDSGMPKDRFSAEMPDATLATLKIQPSEPRDSAVYFCASGLRADRLVPYGYTFGSGTRLTVV.